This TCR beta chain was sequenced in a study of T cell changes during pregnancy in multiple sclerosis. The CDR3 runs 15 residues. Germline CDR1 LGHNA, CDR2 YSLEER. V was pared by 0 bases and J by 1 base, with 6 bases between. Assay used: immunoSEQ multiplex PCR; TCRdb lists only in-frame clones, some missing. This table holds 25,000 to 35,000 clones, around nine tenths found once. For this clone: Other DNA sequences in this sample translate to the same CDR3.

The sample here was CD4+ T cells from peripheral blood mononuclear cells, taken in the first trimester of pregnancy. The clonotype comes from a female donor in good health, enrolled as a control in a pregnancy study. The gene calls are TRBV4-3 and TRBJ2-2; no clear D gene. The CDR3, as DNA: TGCGCCAGCAGCCAAGAACCCGGGAACACCGGGGAGCTGTTTTTT. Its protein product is CASSQEPGNTGELFF.